This T cell receptor (beta chain) was identified during a study of shared clonotypes between healthy human individuals. Study-wide results and limits: Rarefaction showed that sequencing of sorted subsets was incomplete (despite large depth).

The CDR3 extends over 16 amino acids. From germline, CDR1 is SEHNR and CDR2 FQNEAQ (reference sequence). The V and J ends lost 2 bases and 0 bases respectively, with 8 bases between them. This clone occurred once. The antigen is not known. Generated by immunoSEQ multiplex PCR, the TCRdb table keeps only in-frame clones and is missing some. The sample lists some 550,000 clones; around 97% were seen once. Sequencing input: naive CD4+ T cells sorted from blood. Indicated subset: CD45RA+ positively selected. The receptor's source is a woman aged 25 to 39 in good health. This chain uses TRBV7-9 with TRBJ2-6; either TRBD1 or TRBD2 may supply D (5 bases each). CDR3 loop: CASSLKGTSGANVLTF. CDR3 DNA: TGTGCCAGCAGCTTAAAAGGGACCTCTGGGGCCAACGTCCTGACTTTC.